Here is one T cell receptor (beta chain) with its context. In assigning cohorts, the study relied on participant-reported clinical history. Sequencing was performed with immunoSEQ multiplex PCR; in TCRdb, only in-frame clones are kept and a portion is missing. Among 150,000 to 200,000 clones listed, about 80% were seen once. This specimen comes from a study of blood T cell repertoires in COVID-19. About the study: Collection of acute and convalescent COVID-19 samples took place in the United States, Italy and Spain. PBMCs, B-cell-depleted T cells, or T cells were the source of the cDNA or gDNA that made up the material.

The receptor was isolated from a man aged 55-75 years who had been exposed to COVID-19. Material for sequencing was PBMCs or T cells enriched from blood (not recorded which).

CDR3 in DNA: TGTGCCAGCAGCTCTACAGGGTACTATGGCTACACCTTC. Its translation is CASSSTGYYGYTF. This chain connects TRBV14 to TRBJ1-2; D possibly corresponds to TRBD1 (6 bases). The CDR3 runs 13 residues. V was trimmed by 5 bases and J by 3 bases, leaving 10 bases between them. CDR1 is SGHDN, CDR2 FVKESK, per germline.